Presented here are 9 T cell receptor beta chains from one specimen sequenced in a study of CD8 T cells in Susac syndrome. Random hexamers served to reverse transcribe roughly 0.5 to 1 ug RNA. MiXCR, applied by TCRdb to the immunoSEQ multiplex PCR reads, yields one record per CDR3 protein. The sample includes 110,000 or so distinct CDR3 sequences, around 94% seen only once; the top ten take 0.095% to 0.1%. The sequencing input was CD4+ T cells from PBMCs. The receptors derive from a human donor in good health.

The rearrangement links TRBV5-1 to TRBJ2-7, with TRBD1 identical over 10 bases. Germline V gene data show CDR1 as SGHRS and CDR2 as YFSETQ. With V trimmed by 2 bases and J by 5 bases, 4 bases remained unmatched. The CDR3 is made up of 14 amino acids. CDR3 sequence (DNA): TGCGCCAGCAGCTTACCGGGACAGGGGAACGAGCAGTACTTC. It codes for CASSLPGQGNEQYF.

The CDR3 coding sequence is TGCGCCAGCAGCCCACGGCCTGGGGCCAACGTCCTGACTTTC. Translated, it gives CASSPRPGANVLTF. This chain joins TRBV5-1 and TRBJ2-6; D not certain. Germline V lookup: CDR1 SGHRS, CDR2 YFSETQ. The ends were cut back, 4 bases at V and 2 bases at J, with 7 bases in the middle. This CDR3 is built from 14 residues.

This chain joins TRBV30 and TRBJ1-5; TRBD1 matches 9 bases. V lost 3 bases, J lost 6 bases, and 9 bases stayed unmatched. The CDR3 consists of 15 residues. Germline V gene data show CDR1 as GTSNPN and CDR2 as SVGIG (reference sequence). The CDR3 DNA sequence: TGTGCCTGGAGCTTACCGGGACAGGGAGGTCAGCCCCAGCATTTT. Protein sequence: CAWSLPGQGGQPQHF.

The rearrangement links TRBV21-1 to TRBJ1-5. TRBV21-1 is a pseudogene. The CDR3 is 18 amino acids. The CDR3 loop reads CASSNERFPQRSNQPQHF. Here the CDR3 DNA reads TGTGCCAGCAGCAATGAAAGGTTCCCACAGCGTAGCAATCAGCCCCAGCATTTT.

The chain uses TRBV5-1 and TRBJ2-5, with D hard to call. The CDR3 spans 15 residues. The germline V gene has CDR1 SGHRS and CDR2 YFSETQ. Between the trimmed V and J ends, which lost 0 bases and 5 bases, there was a span of 14 bases. Written as DNA, the CDR3 is TGCGCCAGCAGCTTGGATCCCCAGGTCCGGGAGACCCAGTACTTC. It translates to CASSLDPQVRETQYF.

This chain links TRBV3-1 with TRBJ2-7, with D maybe TRBD2 (6 bases). Per germline, CDR1 LGHDT and CDR2 YNNKEL (reference sequence). The V end lost 0 bases, the J end lost 6 bases, and 12 bases lay between the germline ends. The CDR3 loop spans 14 amino acids. The CDR3 here is CASSQDLGGSEQYF. CDR3 DNA: TGTGCCAGCAGCCAAGACCTCGGGGGAAGCGAGCAGTACTTC.

The V and J genes are TRBV20-1 and TRBJ2-3; D perhaps matches TRBD2 (6 bases). CDR1 and CDR2 from the germline V gene are DFQATT and SNEGSKA (reference sequence). V lost 2 bases and J 2 bases, leaving 17 bases between the germline ends. The CDR3 extends over 16 amino acids. As DNA, the CDR3 is TGCAGTGCTAGATCCCAGCGGGCCCTACTCACAGATACGCAGTATTTT. As protein: CSARSQRALLTDTQYF.

This chain uses TRBV15 with TRBJ2-1, with D perhaps TRBD1 (6 bases). The CDR3 is 17 residues long. Germline-derived CDR1 and CDR2 are LNHNV and YYDKDF (reference sequence). V dropped 0 bases and J dropped 6 bases, with 18 bases sitting between them. CDR3 sequence: CATSREPGHPSFNEQFF. DNA for the CDR3: TGTGCCACCAGCAGAGAGCCGGGACACCCTTCGTTCAATGAGCAGTTCTTC. The full variable domain, in which reference TRBV15 and TRBJ2-1 provide the parts outside the CDR3, is DAMVIQNPRYQVTQFGKPVTLSCSQTLNHNVMYWYQQKSSQAPKLLFHYYDKDFNNEADTPDNFQSRRPNTSFCFLDIRSPGLGDTAMYLCATSREPGHPSFNEQFFGPGTRLTVL.

The V gene is TRBV12-3 or TRBV12-4, the J gene TRBJ1-1; D might be TRBD1 (5 bases). Deletions cut 5 bases from V and 1 base from J, with 11 bases between. The length of the CDR3 is 14 residues. CDR3 DNA: TGTGCCAGCAGTGCGGGCACAGGGAACACTGAAGCTTTCTTT. Translating it yields CASSAGTGNTEAFF.